This T cell receptor (beta chain) was identified during a study of CD8 T cells in Susac syndrome. Random hexamers served to reverse transcribe about 0.5 to 1 ug RNA. The method of amplification for TCR beta CDR3 was immunoSEQ multiplex PCR, covering 54 Vbeta and 13 Jbeta. TCRdb fed the immunoSEQ multiplex PCR reads into MiXCR, producing one record per CDR3 protein. The top ten hold around 0.096% of the sample, which has about 190,000 distinct CDR3 sequences, 90% to 96% seen once. The CDR3 contains 14 residues. V was cut by 4 bases and J by 2 bases, with 13 bases left in between. CDR1 SGHRS and CDR2 YFSETQ come from the germline V gene. The T cells that were sequenced for TCR beta were CD8+ and CD4+ cells from blood.

The source is a human donor with Susac syndrome. Sequenced input: CD4+ T cells from PBMCs. The rearrangement joins TRBV5-1 to TRBJ2-7; weak D call: TRBD2 (6 bases). This CDR3 reads CASSPEEGTYEQYF. The DNA for the CDR3 is TGCGCCAGCAGCCCCGAGGAGGGAACCTACGAGCAGTACTTC.